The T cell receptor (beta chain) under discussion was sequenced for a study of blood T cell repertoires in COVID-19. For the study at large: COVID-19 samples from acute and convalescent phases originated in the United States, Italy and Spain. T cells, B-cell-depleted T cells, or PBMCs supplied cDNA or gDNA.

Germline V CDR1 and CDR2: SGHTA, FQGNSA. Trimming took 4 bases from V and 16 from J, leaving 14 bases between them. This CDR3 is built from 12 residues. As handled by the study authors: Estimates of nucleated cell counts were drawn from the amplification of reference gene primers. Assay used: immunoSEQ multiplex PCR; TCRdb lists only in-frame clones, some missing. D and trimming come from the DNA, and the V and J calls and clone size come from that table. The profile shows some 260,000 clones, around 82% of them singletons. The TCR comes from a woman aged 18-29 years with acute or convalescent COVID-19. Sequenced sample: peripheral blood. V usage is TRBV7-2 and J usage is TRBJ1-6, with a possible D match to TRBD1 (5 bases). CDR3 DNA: TGTGCCAGCAGCTCAGCAGGACACTGGCTCCACTTT. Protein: CASSSAGHWLHF.